The 23 T cell receptor beta chains below were found in one sample sequenced in a study of blood T cell repertoires in COVID-19. Profiled with immunoSEQ multiplex PCR; TCRdb holds only in-frame clones, not every one. The table has about 140,000 clones, roughly 80% seen once; the top ten hold roughly 9%. Sample: peripheral blood. These receptors all come from a woman aged 45-59 years with active or convalescent COVID-19.

The gene calls are TRBV19 and TRBJ2-2; 9 nucleotides agree with TRBD2. From germline, CDR1 is LNHDA and CDR2 SQIVND (reference sequence). V shed 1 base, J shed 3 bases, and the junction held 3 bases outside the gene matches. The CDR3 sequence is 16 residues long. The CDR3 DNA follows: TGTGCCAGTAGTATAGGGACTAGCGTCTACACCGGGGAGCTGTTTTTT. This sequence encodes CASSIGTSVYTGELFF.

In the case of this clone: Different DNA sequences within this sample yield the same CDR3. The chain combines TRBV4-3 with TRBJ1-1; possibly TRBD1 for D (5 bases). Per germline, CDR1 LGHNA and CDR2 YSLEER. Trimming removed 0 bases at V and 6 bases at J, with 11 bases between. The CDR3 totals 14 residues. The CDR3 reads CASSQDRARPEAFF. The CDR3 DNA follows: TGCGCCAGCAGCCAAGACAGGGCCCGTCCTGAAGCTTTCTTT.

The rearrangement joins TRBV3-1 (or the pseudogene TRBV3-2) to TRBJ2-5, with 7 nucleotides matching TRBD2. The CDR3 runs 15 residues. Germline lookup yields CDR1 LGHDT and CDR2 YNNKEL (reference sequence). V trimming: 1 base; J trimming: 4 bases; junction bases outside the gene matches: 6. As DNA, the CDR3 is TGTGCCAGCAGCCAAGTAAGCGGGGAAGGAGAGACCCAGTACTTC. It encodes CASSQVSGEGETQYF.

The V gene is TRBV30, the J gene TRBJ1-1; 9 nucleotides line up with TRBD1. V lost 5 bases to trimming and J lost 3 bases; unmatched junction nucleotides: 4. Germline values: CDR1 GTSNPN, CDR2 SVGIG (reference sequence). The CDR3 runs to 13 residues. This chain's CDR3 is CAWSWTGDTEAFF. DNA for the CDR3: TGTGCCTGGTCCTGGACAGGGGACACTGAAGCTTTCTTT. The full variable domain, its missing parts supplied by reference TRBV30 and TRBJ1-1, is SQTIHQWPATLVQPVGSPLSLECTVEGTSNPNLYWYRQAAGRGLQLLFYSVGIGQISSEVPQNLSASRPQDRQFILSSKKLLLSDSGFYLCAWSWTGDTEAFFGQGTRLTVV.

The chain carries TRBV7-9 and TRBJ2-1; possible D gene TRBD1, 5 bases. This CDR3 region has 20 residues. V lost 7 bases, J lost 7 bases, and 35 bases lay in between. Per germline, CDR1 SEHNR and CDR2 FQNEAQ (reference sequence). For the CDR3, the DNA is TGTGCCAGCACCCAAAGCAGGGTCCGAAGCGAGCCAGGGTTTTTTAATGAGCAGTTCTTC. Protein product: CASTQSRVRSEPGFFNEQFF.

This chain connects TRBV6-5 to TRBJ2-7, with D tentatively TRBD1 (6 bases). The V and J ends lost 6 bases and 2 bases respectively, with 11 bases between them. Germline lookup yields CDR1 MNHEY and CDR2 SVGAGI. The CDR3 loop spans 13 amino acids. The CDR3 region is CASSIGQTYEQYF. CDR3 DNA: TGTGCCAGCAGCATTGGACAGACCTACGAGCAGTACTTC.

The genes are TRBV4-2 and TRBJ1-2; D is perhaps TRBD1 (5 bases). Germline lookup yields CDR1 LGHNA and CDR2 YNFKEQ. Trimming cost V 0 bases and J 7 bases, with 9 bases left between them. This CDR3 comprises 13 residues. For the CDR3, the DNA is TGTGCCAGCAGCCAAGACCGACAGAGTGGCTACACCTTC. This codes for CASSQDRQSGYTF.

This chain connects TRBV2 to TRBJ1-4; no reliable D call. Germline CDR1 is SNHLY and CDR2 is FYNNEI. The length of the CDR3 is 14 residues. Trimming pared 4 bases from V and 0 bases from J, leaving 6 bases between. CDR3 bases: TGTGCCAGCAGTGTCCAGGCAACTAATGAAAAACTGTTTTTT. Translated: CASSVQATNEKLFF.

This clone was seen many times. The chain is built from TRBV7-3 and TRBJ2-5; 7 nucleotides line up with TRBD1. The CDR3 runs 14 residues. Trimming took 5 bases from V and 2 from J; bases not matched to a gene: 5. Germline loops: CDR1 SGHTA, CDR2 FQGTGA. CDR3 DNA: TGTGCCAGCAGCATAGGGACAGATCAAGAGACCCAGTACTTC. Its translation: CASSIGTDQETQYF.

The gene calls are TRBV30 and TRBJ1-2; no clear D. Trimming stripped 5 bases from V and 4 bases from J, with 11 bases between. The length of the CDR3 is 12 residues. Germline CDR1 is GTSNPN and CDR2 is SVGIG (reference sequence). The CDR3 loop is CAWRRLPYGYTF. The DNA of the CDR3 is TGTGCCTGGCGTAGACTTCCCTATGGCTACACCTTC.

The chain is built from TRBV7-3 and TRBJ2-7; 9 positions match TRBD2. The CDR3 loop spans 14 amino acids. The germline gives CDR1 SGHTA, CDR2 FQGTGA. V was clipped by 5 bases and J by 3 bases; unmatched bases: 5. The CDR3 DNA sequence: TGTGCCAGCAGCGAGCTAGCGGGGAGCTACGAGCAGTACTTC. Residues: CASSELAGSYEQYF.

V is TRBV3-1 (or the pseudogene TRBV3-2) and J is TRBJ2-1; D might be TRBD2 (6 bases). The CDR3 contains 14 residues. Between the trimmed V and J ends, which lost 2 bases and 6 bases, there was a span of 11 bases. Germline assignment: CDR1 LGHDT and CDR2 YNNKEL (reference sequence). The DNA of the CDR3 is TGTGCCAGCAGCCAACTTGATAGCGGCAATGAGCAGTTCTTC. Protein: CASSQLDSGNEQFF.

This clone was observed many times. V and J are TRBV4-1 and TRBJ2-1, with 9 bases aligning to TRBD2. V shed 0 bases and J 5 bases; nucleotides not matched to a gene: 8. Germline-derived CDR1 and CDR2 are MGHRA and YSYEKL. The CDR3 extends over 17 amino acids. The CDR3 here is CASSQDGRTSAHNEQFF. In DNA form, the CDR3 reads TGCGCCAGCAGCCAAGATGGGAGGACTAGCGCCCACAATGAGCAGTTCTTC.

This chain connects TRBV7-3 to TRBJ2-5; TRBD1 might be the D (6 bases). V dropped 2 bases and J dropped 4 bases, with 8 bases sitting between them. Germline V gene lookup returns CDR1 SGHTA and CDR2 FQGTGA. This CDR3 has 13 amino acids. CDR3 DNA: TGTGCCAGCAGCTTACGCAGGGGAGAGACCCAGTACTTC. It specifies CASSLRRGETQYF.

The rearrangement uses TRBV6-5 and TRBJ2-3; 8 positions match TRBD2. Germline V gives CDR1 MNHEY, CDR2 SVGAGI. CDR3 length: 15 residues. J was trimmed by 1 base and V by 6 bases; bases with no gene match: 6. The CDR3 region has the DNA TGTGCCAGCAGCCTCAGCGGGAGCGGCACAGATACGCAGTATTTT. It specifies CASSLSGSGTDTQYF.

The V gene is TRBV6-6, the J gene TRBJ2-5; 8 bases agree with TRBD1. Trimming at V came to 6 bases and at J to 2 bases, leaving 11 bases not matched to a gene. The CDR3 runs 16 residues. Per the germline V gene, CDR1 is MNHNY and CDR2 is SVGAGI (reference sequence). In nucleotides, the CDR3 is TGTGCCAGCAGACGATCCTGGGACAGGACTCAAGAGACCCAGTACTTC. Protein sequence: CASRRSWDRTQETQYF.

The gene calls are TRBV7-9 and TRBJ2-5; D might be TRBD2 (6 bases). Germline assignment: CDR1 SEHNR and CDR2 FQNEAQ (reference sequence). Trimming pared 1 base from V and 5 bases from J, leaving 14 bases between. The CDR3 sequence is 15 residues long. DNA of the CDR3: TGTGCCAGCAGCTTAGTAGGGGTCGGAGGGGAGACCCAGTACTTC. This codes for CASSLVGVGGETQYF.

This chain joins TRBV29-1 and TRBJ2-4, with 8 bases that match TRBD1. This CDR3 has 16 amino acids. After removal of 3 bases from V and 0 bases from J, the junction contained 7 bases not matched to a gene. CDR1 is SQVTM, CDR2 ANQGSEA, per germline. This CDR3 reads CSVEGGQGIAKNIQYF. CDR3 coding DNA: TGCAGCGTTGAGGGTGGACAGGGTATAGCCAAAAACATTCAGTACTTC.

The rearrangement uses TRBV5-5 and TRBJ2-5; 12 bases align to TRBD2. Trimming removed 3 bases from V and 1 base from J; junction bases left unmatched: 4. This CDR3 contains 16 residues. CDR1 and CDR2 (germline): SGHKS, YYEKEE (reference sequence). CDR3 nucleotides: TGTGCCAGCAGCTCCGGACTAGCGGGGACCCAAGAGACCCAGTACTTC. Amino acids: CASSSGLAGTQETQYF.

The chain uses TRBV5-4 and TRBJ1-1; D might be TRBD1 (5 bases). Germline V gene data show CDR1 as SGHNT and CDR2 as YYREEE (reference sequence). The CDR3 is 13 amino acids. V was clipped by 5 bases and J by 1 base, with 9 bases between them. The CDR3 sequence is CASRFGQNTEAFF. CDR3 in DNA: TGTGCCAGCAGGTTCGGACAGAACACTGAAGCTTTCTTT. Full variable domain (outside the CDR3, taken from reference TRBV5-4 and TRBJ1-1): ETGVTQSPTHLIKTRGQQVTLRCSSQSGHNTVSWYQQALGQGPQFIFQYYREEENGRGNFPPRFSGLQFPNYSSELNVNALELDDSALYLCASRFGQNTEAFFGQGTRLTVV.

The rearrangement links TRBV5-1 to TRBJ1-2, with D perhaps matching TRBD1 (6 bases). The CDR3 consists of 14 residues. V shed 6 bases and J shed 6 bases, with 18 bases lying between them. From germline, CDR1 is SGHRS and CDR2 YFSETQ. CDR3 in amino acids: CASTRGGPSDGYTF. CDR3 nucleotides: TGCGCCAGCACGAGGGGGGGCCCTTCGGATGGCTACACCTTC.

The sample holds a few counts of this clone. The DNA of the CDR3 is TGCGCCAGCAGCTTGGATGGGGGAGGGCGGCGAAGGGAGCTGTTTTTT. It is translated as CASSLDGGGRRRELFF. The chain joins TRBV5-1 to TRBJ2-2; 7 nucleotides align to TRBD2. Germline V gives CDR1 SGHRS, CDR2 YFSETQ. The length of the CDR3 is 16 residues. V shed 0 bases and J 9 bases; nucleotides not matched to a gene: 11. The full variable domain, its missing parts supplied by reference TRBV5-1 and TRBJ2-2, is KAGVTQTPRYLIKTRGQQVTLSCSPISGHRSVSWYQQTPGQGLQFLFEYFSETQRNKGNFPGRFSGRQFSNSRSEMNVSTLELGDSALYLCASSLDGGGRRRELFFGEGSRLTVL.

V usage is TRBV18 and J usage is TRBJ2-7; maybe TRBD2 (5 bases). V was cut by 3 bases and J by 4 bases, with 7 bases left in between. This CDR3 comprises 12 residues. The germline V gene has CDR1 KGHSH and CDR2 LQKENI. The CDR3 nucleotides read TGTGCCAGCTCACCCGGGGAGTACGAGCAGTACTTC. Translated, it gives CASSPGEYEQYF.